Sequencing of this TCR beta chain was carried out in a study of read filtering for tumor transcriptome and immune sequencing. Every patient had bone marrow sampled while the disease was active. Study findings and constraints: Dropping single-read clonotypes raised IR-seq and RNA-seq shared-clonotype correlation. The CD138-negative fraction was mixed bone marrow immune cells, not pure T cells. Approximately 79% of IR-seq clonotypes had a single read, yet these held roughly 3.8% of reads.

About this clonotype itself: The target antigen is unknown.

CDR1 GTSNPN and CDR2 SVGIG come from the germline V gene (reference sequence). The CDR3 is 12 residues long. V lost 4 bases, J lost 4 bases, and 3 bases stayed unmatched. This library used roughly 0.4 ug RNA and molecular barcoded adaptors spanning alpha/delta and beta/gamma chains. TCRdb fed the reads into MiXCR, producing one record per CDR3 protein. The sample has 43,000 or so distinct CDR3 sequences, approximately 12% seen once. This TCR came from a donor aged 40 or over with multiple myeloma. This chain uses TRBV30 with TRBJ1-2; 7 nucleotides agree with TRBD1. Sequencing used a population of CD138-negative cells sorted from bone marrow. Here the CDR3 reads CAWKGQLYGYTF. DNA of the CDR3: TGTGCCTGGAAGGGACAGCTCTATGGCTACACCTTC.